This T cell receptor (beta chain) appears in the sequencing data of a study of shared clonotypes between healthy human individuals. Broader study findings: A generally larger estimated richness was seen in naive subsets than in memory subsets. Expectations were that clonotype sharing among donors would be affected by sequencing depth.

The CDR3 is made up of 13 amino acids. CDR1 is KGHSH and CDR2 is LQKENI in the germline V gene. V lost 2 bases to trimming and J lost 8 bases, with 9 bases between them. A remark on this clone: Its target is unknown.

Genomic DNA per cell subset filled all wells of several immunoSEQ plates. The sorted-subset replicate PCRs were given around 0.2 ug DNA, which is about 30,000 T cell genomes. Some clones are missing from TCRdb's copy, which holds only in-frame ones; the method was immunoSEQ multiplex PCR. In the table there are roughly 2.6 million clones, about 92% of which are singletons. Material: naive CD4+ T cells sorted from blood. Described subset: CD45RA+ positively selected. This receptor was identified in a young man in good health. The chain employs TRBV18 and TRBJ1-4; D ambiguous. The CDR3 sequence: CASSPSTLEKLFF. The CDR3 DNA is TGTGCCAGCTCACCATCCACTCTGGAAAAACTGTTTTTT.